This TCR beta chain was identified in a study of T cells in Graves' hyperthyroidism and ophthalmopathy. Looking at the study overall: Peripheral blood was collected at initial diagnosis, before any treatment.

It was RNA transcripts that yielded the amplified TCR beta CDR3 regions. Researchers ran a first-round RT-PCR on the TCR CDR3 using the HTBI primer set. TCRdb redid the calling of the multiplex PCR reads with MiXCR, one entry per CDR3 protein. The sample yields about 530,000 distinct CDR3 sequences, approximately 17% seen once. This CDR3 region has 13 residues. Germline assignment: CDR1 SEHNR and CDR2 FQNEAQ (reference sequence). The V end was cut by 5 bases, the J end by 5 bases, with 12 bases between. The cohort's ophthalmopathy patients, a group with duration under 3 months, had a Clinical Activity Score of at least 3 and a NOSPECS grade of at least 4. Criteria for exclusion of patients were uncontrolled infection, other autoimmune disease, pregnancy or lactation. PBMCs were collected from a 10 ml volume of fresh peripheral blood.

The chain links TRBV7-9 to TRBJ1-1; TRBD1 is a possible D gene (6 bases). Sequenced material: blood. This TCR came from a woman aged 18-29 years with Graves' ophthalmopathy. The DNA of the CDR3 is TGTGCCAGCAGCGCGACAGGAGATACTGAAGCTTTCTTT. This sequence encodes CASSATGDTEAFF.